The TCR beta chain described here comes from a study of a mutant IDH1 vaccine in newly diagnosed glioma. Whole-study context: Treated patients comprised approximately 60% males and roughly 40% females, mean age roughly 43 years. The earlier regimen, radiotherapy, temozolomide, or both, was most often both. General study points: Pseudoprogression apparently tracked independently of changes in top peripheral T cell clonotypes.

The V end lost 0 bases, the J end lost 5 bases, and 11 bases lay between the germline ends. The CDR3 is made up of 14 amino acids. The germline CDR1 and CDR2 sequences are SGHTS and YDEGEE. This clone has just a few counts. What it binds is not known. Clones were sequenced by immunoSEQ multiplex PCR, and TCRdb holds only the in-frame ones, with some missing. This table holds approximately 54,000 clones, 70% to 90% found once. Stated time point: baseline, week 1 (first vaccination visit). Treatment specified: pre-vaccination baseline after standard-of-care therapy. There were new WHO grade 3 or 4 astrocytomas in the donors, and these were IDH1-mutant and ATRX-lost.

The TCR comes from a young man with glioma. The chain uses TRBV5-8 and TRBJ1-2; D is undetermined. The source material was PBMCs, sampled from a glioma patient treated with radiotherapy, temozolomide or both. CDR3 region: CASSLGALRYGYTF. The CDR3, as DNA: TGTGCCAGCAGCTTGGGAGCCCTGAGATATGGCTACACCTTC.